This TCR beta chain was sequenced for a study of patients and donors after allogeneic stem cell transplantation. This clonotype showed up just once. TCRdb redid the calling of the RT-PCR reads with MiXCR, one entry per CDR3 protein. The sample includes 90,000 to 130,000 distinct CDR3 sequences, around 33% of them seen just once. V was clipped by 3 bases and J by 1 base, with 4 bases between them. Germline loops: CDR1 MNHEY, CDR2 SVGAGI. The CDR3 has 14 amino acids. This TCR was sampled from a human donor who was either an allogeneic HSCT recipient or a stem cell or donor lymphocyte infusion donor (not recorded which). It is not recorded whose cells these are; they may come from a transplant donor. The V gene is TRBV6-5, the J gene TRBJ2-6; D is unclear. Sequencing input: blood, either unsorted or a sorted T cell fraction (not recorded which). CDR3 residues: CASSYTSGANVLTF. DNA of the CDR3: TGTGCCAGCAGTTATACTTCTGGGGCCAACGTCCTGACTTTC.